These T cell receptor beta chains were read from a single sample in a study of early T cells in non-severe SARS-CoV-2 infection. TCRdb passed the 5' RACE reads through MiXCR, listing each CDR3 protein once. Found here are approximately 50,000 distinct CDR3 sequences, approximately 12% of them singletons; the top ten hold 1.3% to 1.5%. Sequences were obtained from whole blood. Every receptor here comes from an adult who was a healthcare worker with PCR-confirmed SARS-CoV-2 infection or an uninfected control (not recorded which). The CDR3 runs from the conserved cysteine through the conserved F or W. Each record gives: CDR3 length, J gene, V gene, clone size, D gene, CDR3 DNA, CDR3 protein. D genes are given only for firm matches. Not all rows give a size; the values are once, few, many and, for expanded clones, a class.

16 TRBJ2-3 TRBV5-1 NA NA TGCGCCAGCAGCCCATTACTCGGAGTAACCACAGATACGCAGTATTTT CASSPLLGVTTDTQYF
10 TRBJ1-2 TRBV29-1 NA NA TGCAGCGTTGGCAGCTATGGCTACACCTTC CSVGSYGYTF
16 TRBJ2-7 TRBV6-5 NA NA TGTGCCAGCAGTTCGCCCAGGGCCGGAGTTGGGTACGAGCAGTACTTC CASSSPRAGVGYEQYF
17 TRBJ2-5 TRBV2 many NA TGTGCCAGCAGCCTCGGGATCCTGACTACGCGGGAAGAGACCCAGTACTTC CASSLGILTTREETQYF
14 TRBJ2-3 TRBV13 NA NA TGTGCCAGCAGCTGGGGGATTCACACAGATACGCAGTATTTT CASSWGIHTDTQYF
16 TRBJ2-3 TRBV9 NA NA TGTGCCAGCAGCGTAGGCTTTTCCCCGATCACAGATACGCAGTATTTT CASSVGFSPITDTQYF
16 TRBJ1-6 TRBV9 many TRBD1 TGTGCCAGCAGCGTAGATCCGACAGGGCGCAATTCACCCCTCCACTTT CASSVDPTGRNSPLHF
17 TRBJ2-3 TRBV27 many TRBD1 TGTGCCAGCAGTAACCGGCCCCGGGACAGGGTGGCAGATACGCAGTATTTT CASSNRPRDRVADTQYF
14 TRBJ1-6 TRBV6-5 few NA TGTGCCAGCAGTTATACGGGTGGGAATTCACCCCTCCACTTT CASSYTGGNSPLHF
14 TRBJ2-5 TRBV9 few TRBD2 TGTGCCAGCAGCTACGGGCGGGGGGAAGAGACCCAGTACTTC CASSYGRGEETQYF
12 TRBJ2-5 TRBV7-9 many NA TGTGCCAGCAGTCCGGACTGGGAGACCCAGTACTTC CASSPDWETQYF
16 TRBJ2-7 TRBV5-5 few TRBD1 TGTGCCAGCAGCTTGGGGACAGGGTTCACGTCCTACGAGCAGTACTTC CASSLGTGFTSYEQYF
16 TRBJ1-1 TRBV7-8 few NA TGTGCCAGCAGCTTAGCCCTGGCCTCCTCAGGCACTGAAGCTTTCTTT CASSLALASSGTEAFF
14 TRBJ2-3 TRBV5-8 few NA TGTGCCAGCAGCTTGCAGCCAGGGCCAGATACGCAGTATTTT CASSLQPGPDTQYF
15 TRBJ1-6 TRBV10-3 many TRBD1 TGTGCCATCAGTGGACTAAGGGACAGTAATTCACCCCTCCACTTT CAISGLRDSNSPLHF
15 TRBJ2-7 TRBV12-3/TRBV12-4 many TRBD1 TGTGCCAGCAGTTCCAGGCAGACAGGGGGCGGCGAGCAGTACTTC CASSSRQTGGGEQYF
14 TRBJ2-7 TRBV12-3/TRBV12-4 many TRBD1 TGTGCCAGCAGCAACTCTTACAGGGGGCCCGAGCAGTACTTC CASSNSYRGPEQYF
13 TRBJ1-1 TRBV6-1 NA NA TGTGCCGGCAGTGCCCGGACGGAGAGAAAAGCTTTCTTT CAGSARTERKAFF
15 TRBJ2-2 TRBV12-3/TRBV12-4 many NA TGTGCCAGCAGTTTACGGCGGGTGAACACCGGGGAGCTGTTTTTT CASSLRRVNTGELFF
15 TRBJ2-7 TRBV7-2 many NA TGTGCCAGCAGCGTAGGGGGATTAGGGGTACGGGAGCAGTACTTC CASSVGGLGVREQYF
12 TRBJ2-7 TRBV20-1 few NA TGCAGTGCTCAGGGTAGCTTCCACGAGCAGTACTTC CSAQGSFHEQYF
14 TRBJ1-4 TRBV7-2 many NA TGTGCCAGCAGCTTCAGATCAACTAATGAAAAACTGTTTTTT CASSFRSTNEKLFF